These T cell receptor beta chains were read from a single sample in a study of T cells in Graves' hyperthyroidism and ophthalmopathy. TCRdb called the multiplex PCR reads again in MiXCR, with one record for every CDR3 protein. Of more than 500,000 distinct CDR3 sequences listed, about 15% were seen once; the top ten hold around 4.5%. The specimen sequenced was blood. Receptors were obtained from a woman aged 40 to 50 with Graves' ophthalmopathy. The CDR3 runs from the conserved cysteine through the conserved F or W. D genes are given only for firm matches. Size tells how often a clone was seen (once, few, many) or the class of an expanded clone, and some rows leave it out.

CDR3 length,J gene,D gene,clone size,V gene,CDR3 protein,CDR3 DNA
12,TRBJ1-1,NA,many,TRBV5-4,CASSGAGQRAFF,TGTGCCAGCAGCGGGGCGGGGCAGAGAGCTTTCTTT
14,TRBJ2-5,TRBD2,few,TRBV6-2/TRBV6-3,CASSYGGLGETQYF,TGTGCCAGCAGTTACGGAGGACTAGGAGAGACCCAGTACTTC
13,TRBJ1-2,NA,many,TRBV2,CASSENLEYGYTF,TGTGCCAGCAGTGAGAACCTTGAGTATGGCTACACCTTC
15,TRBJ2-7,NA,many,TRBV14,CASSPGAGRSYEQYF,TGTGCCAGCAGCCCAGGGGCCGGGAGGAGCTACGAGCAGTACTTC
16,TRBJ2-7,NA,many,TRBV7-2,CASSSTGVERRYEQYF,TGTGCCAGCAGCTCCACGGGGGTCGAACGACGCTACGAGCAGTACTTC
13,TRBJ2-7,NA,many,TRBV28,CASSPGHLYEQYF,TGTGCCAGCAGTCCGGGACACCTCTACGAGCAGTACTTC
13,TRBJ2-7,NA,many,TRBV7-2,CASSLAPSVEQYF,TGTGCCAGCAGCTTAGCGCCTAGCGTCGAGCAGTACTTC
12,TRBJ1-5,NA,NA,TRBV13,CASSQLGQPQHF,TGTGCCAGCAGCCAACTAGGTCAGCCCCAGCATTTT
17,TRBJ1-5,NA,NA,TRBV19,CASSSSDGANLNQPQHF,TGTGCCAGTAGTTCCTCAGACGGAGCCAATCTCAATCAGCCCCAGCATTTT
15,TRBJ2-7,TRBD2,many,TRBV6-5,CASSYSGGVASEQYF,TGTGCCAGCAGTTACTCGGGGGGGGTTGCCTCCGAGCAGTACTTC
13,TRBJ1-1,NA,many,TRBV20-1,CSAPTTEFTEAFF,TGCAGTGCTCCCACGACAGAGTTCACTGAAGCTTTCTTT
15,TRBJ1-3,NA,many,TRBV5-1,CASSFEGQDGNTIYF,TGCGCCAGCAGCTTTGAGGGGCAAGATGGAAACACCATATATTTT
13,TRBJ1-1,NA,many,TRBV30,CAWRYRTNTEAFF,TGTGCCTGGAGGTACAGAACTAACACTGAAGCTTTCTTT
11,TRBJ1-1,NA,NA,TRBV6-2/TRBV6-3,CASSYRERAFF,TGTGCCAGCAGTTACAGGGAGCGAGCTTTCTTT
16,TRBJ2-2,NA,many,TRBV12-3/TRBV12-4,CASSLGGSTNTGELFF,TGTGCCAGCAGTTTAGGGGGGTCAACGAACACCGGGGAGCTGTTTTTT
14,TRBJ2-5,TRBD2,many,TRBV7-8,CASSPGTIGETQYF,TGTGCCAGCAGCCCTGGGACTATCGGGGAGACCCAGTACTTC
15,TRBJ1-2,NA,many,TRBV19,CASSLTGSVGYGYTF,TGTGCCAGTAGTTTGACCGGTTCGGTGGGCTATGGCTACACCTTC
13,TRBJ2-7,NA,few,TRBV28,CASIDRSNYEQYF,TGTGCCAGCATCGACAGGTCGAACTACGAGCAGTACTTC
13,TRBJ1-1,NA,once,TRBV29-1,CSVTRGSYTEAFF,TGCAGCGTCACCCGAGGGAGTTACACTGAAGCTTTCTTT
15,TRBJ2-7,NA,few,TRBV30,CAWSVNGLVGFEQYF,TGTGCCTGGAGTGTAAATGGCCTAGTCGGGTTCGAGCAGTACTTC
16,TRBJ2-4,NA,many,TRBV12-3/TRBV12-4,CASSVTAQLAKNIQYF,TGTGCCAGCAGTGTCACAGCGCAGTTAGCCAAAAACATTCAGTACTTC
11,TRBJ1-1,NA,NA,TRBV30,CAWSVAGEAFF,TGTGCCTGGAGTGTCGCCGGTGAAGCTTTCTTT
16,TRBJ2-4,NA,many,TRBV28,CASSLFPKGAKNIQYF,TGTGCCAGCAGTTTATTCCCCAAAGGAGCCAAAAACATTCAGTACTTC
13,TRBJ2-1,NA,NA,TRBV28,CASSGYGRGEQFF,TGTGCCAGCAGTGGGTACGGGAGAGGTGAGCAGTTCTTC
13,TRBJ1-5,NA,many,TRBV11-3,CASSPTVSQPQHF,TGTGCCAGCAGCCCGACAGTCAGTCAGCCCCAGCATTTT
18,TRBJ2-2,TRBD2,many,TRBV6-2/TRBV6-3,CAAGGVQLAGGPTGELFF,TGTGCCGCCGGGGGGGTGCAATTAGCGGGAGGGCCCACCGGGGAGCTGTTTTTT
14,TRBJ2-7,TRBD1,few,TRBV12-3/TRBV12-4,CASRRTGTSYEQYF,TGTGCCAGCAGAAGGACAGGCACCTCCTACGAGCAGTACTTC
15,TRBJ1-1,TRBD1,NA,TRBV5-1,CASSFSGTGASGAFF,TGCGCCAGCAGCTTCTCTGGGACAGGAGCCTCGGGGGCTTTCTTT
13,TRBJ2-5,NA,many,TRBV6-5,CASSYGGGETQYF,TGTGCCAGCAGTTACGGAGGGGGAGAGACCCAGTACTTC
15,TRBJ1-3,TRBD1,many,TRBV20-1,CSARVPGGTGNTIYF,TGCAGTGCTAGAGTCCCAGGGGGGACTGGAAACACCATATATTTT
13,TRBJ2-7,NA,many,TRBV28,CASSLNTPYEQYF,TGTGCCAGCAGTTTAAACACCCCCTACGAGCAGTACTTC
16,TRBJ2-5,NA,many,TRBV6-5,CASSYSGAASQETQYF,TGTGCCAGCAGTTACTCGGGGGCGGCGTCGCAAGAGACCCAGTACTTC
15,TRBJ2-2,NA,NA,TRBV11-3,CASSPTSFSTGELFF,TGTGCCAGCAGCCCAACTAGCTTTAGCACCGGGGAGCTGTTTTTT
13,TRBJ2-5,NA,many,TRBV20-1,CSASIGIQETQYF,TGCAGTGCTAGTATAGGAATACAAGAGACCCAGTACTTC
15,TRBJ2-5,TRBD1,many,TRBV2,CASRGGQGILETQYF,TGTGCCAGCAGAGGGGGACAGGGGATTTTGGAGACCCAGTACTTC
13,TRBJ1-2,NA,many,TRBV24-1,CATSEGANYGYTF,TGTGCCACCAGTGAGGGAGCTAACTATGGCTACACCTTC
14,TRBJ1-5,TRBD1,many,TRBV15,CATSRTGGHQPQHF,TGTGCCACCAGCAGGACAGGGGGCCATCAGCCCCAGCATTTT
13,TRBJ2-7,TRBD1,many,TRBV20-1,CSARATGAYEQYF,TGCAGTGCTAGAGCTACAGGGGCCTACGAGCAGTACTTC
15,TRBJ1-2,NA,few,TRBV5-6,CASSFRTATPYGYTF,TGTGCCAGCAGCTTTCGGACAGCCACCCCCTATGGCTACACCTTC
14,TRBJ1-1,NA,many,TRBV28,CASSLGRRGWAAFF,TGTGCCAGCAGTTTAGGTCGGAGGGGGTGGGCAGCTTTCTTT
14,TRBJ2-7,TRBD2,many,TRBV27,CASSPTSGPYEQYF,TGTGCCAGCAGTCCTACTAGCGGACCCTACGAGCAGTACTTC
14,TRBJ1-2,NA,few,TRBV20-1,CSAREEGQGYGCTF,TGCAGTGCTAGAGAAGAGGGGCAGGGCTATGGCTGCACCTTC
14,TRBJ1-2,NA,many,TRBV11-2,CASSSIPSDYGYTF,TGTGCCAGCAGCTCTATACCTTCTGACTATGGCTACACCTTC
15,TRBJ2-7,TRBD1,many,TRBV20-1,CSARDYRDSYYEQYF,TGCAGTGCTAGAGACTACCGGGACAGCTACTACGAGCAGTACTTC
14,TRBJ2-2,TRBD1,many,TRBV28,CASSGGARTGELFF,TGTGCCAGCTCAGGGGGCGCGAGGACCGGGGAGCTGTTTTTT
14,TRBJ1-5,NA,few,TRBV4-2,CASSQSRGNQPQHF,TGTGCCAGCAGCCAAAGCAGGGGCAATCAGCCCCAGCATTTT
15,TRBJ1-1,NA,NA,TRBV6-5,CASSYSTILNTEAFF,TGTGCCAGCAGTTACTCGACAATACTGAACACTGAAGCTTTCTTT
17,TRBJ1-3,NA,NA,TRBV28,CASSLPLGISSGNTIYF,TGTGCCAGCAGTTTACCCCTCGGAATCAGCTCTGGAAACACCATATATTTT
16,TRBJ2-7,TRBD2,NA,TRBV6-5,CASSYSGGTRDHEQYF,TGTGCCAGCAGTTACTCAGGGGGGACTAGGGATCACGAGCAGTACTTC
17,TRBJ1-2,TRBD1,NA,TRBV28,CASSLRVPGQGAYGYTF,TGTGCCAGCAGTTTAAGGGTCCCGGGACAGGGAGCCTATGGCTACACCTTC